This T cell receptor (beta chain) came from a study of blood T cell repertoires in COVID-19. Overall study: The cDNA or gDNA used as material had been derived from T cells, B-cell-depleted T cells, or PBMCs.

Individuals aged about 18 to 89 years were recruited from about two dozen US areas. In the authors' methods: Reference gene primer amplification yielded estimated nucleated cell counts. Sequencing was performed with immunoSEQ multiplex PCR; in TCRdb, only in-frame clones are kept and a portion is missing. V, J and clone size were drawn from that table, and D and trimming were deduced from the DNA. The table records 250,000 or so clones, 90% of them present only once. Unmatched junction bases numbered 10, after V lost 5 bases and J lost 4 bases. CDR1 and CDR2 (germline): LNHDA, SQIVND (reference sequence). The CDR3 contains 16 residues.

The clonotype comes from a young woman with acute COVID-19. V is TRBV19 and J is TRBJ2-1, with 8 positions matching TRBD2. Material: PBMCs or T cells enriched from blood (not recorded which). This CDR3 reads CASSPQPSGPYNEQFF. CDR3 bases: TGTGCCAGTAGTCCCCAACCTAGCGGGCCATACAATGAGCAGTTCTTC.